In its sample, the clone carrying this T cell receptor (beta chain) was seen a few times. The antigen remains unidentified. The entry originates in a study of T cell repertoires in cytomegalovirus infection. The overall study: Recently identified HLA-C-restricted and well-studied HLA-B-restricted CMV epitopes were used. Both CMV infection and a matching HLA type were indicated by public TCR beta signatures.

The study, taken as a whole, reports: The ex vivo response was dominated by HLA-C-restricted CMV-specific TCR beta clonotypes. Public TCR beta family frequency separated CMV-and-HLA carriers, including in an independent cohort.

TCRdb re-derived calls from the reads in MiXCR, one entry per CDR3 protein. The table has about 920,000 distinct CDR3 sequences, roughly a third seen once. CDR1 and CDR2 (germline): SNHLY, FYNNEI. V dropped 7 bases and J dropped 5 bases, with 11 bases sitting between them. The CDR3 contains 12 residues. This chain links TRBV2 with TRBJ2-5; D is uncertain. Sequenced here: cultured CD8+ T cells from PBMCs, sampled from culture after CMV antigen stimulation. This clonotype was obtained from a human donor in good health (CMV status not recorded). Some clones in this sample may be carry-over from other donors' samples. CDR3 sequence reads: CASMNGPETQYF. DNA of the CDR3: TGTGCCAGCATGAATGGCCCCGAGACCCAGTACTTC. The complete variable domain, with remaining parts taken from reference TRBV2 and TRBJ2-5, reads EPEVTQTPSHQVTQMGQEVILRCVPISNHLYFYWYRQILGQKVEFLVSFYNNEISEKSEIFDDQFSVERPDGSNFTLKIRSTKLEDSAMYFCASMNGPETQYFGPGTRLLVL.